A selection of T cell receptor beta chains follows, all from one sample in a study of identical twins. One entry per CDR3 protein results from TCRdb running MiXCR on the 5' RACE reads. This sample has some 1,700,000 distinct CDR3 sequences, with around 33% found just once. The specimen sequenced was cord blood. The receptor set was obtained from a newborn girl in good health. CDR3s include the opening cysteine and the closing phenylalanine or tryptophan. The D gene is left open where the match is weak. Size values are once, few and many counts, or a class for expanded clones, and some rows have none.

>TRBJ1-4|NA|TRBV12-3/TRBV12-4|NA
CASSRIPGPLNEKLFF
TGTGCCAGCAGCCGCATACCAGGTCCACTTAATGAAAAACTGTTTTTT
>TRBJ2-3|NA|TRBV28|NA
CASSSPGPPRDTQYF
TGTGCCAGCAGTTCCCCGGGCCCCCCAAGGGATACGCAGTATTTT
>TRBJ2-1|TRBD2|TRBV9|few
CASSQGASGSFRDNYNEQFF
TGTGCCAGCAGCCAGGGGGCTAGCGGGAGTTTTCGTGACAATTACAATGAGCAGTTCTTC
>TRBJ2-3|NA|TRBV3-1|few
CASSRPAGRGTDTQYF
TGTGCCAGCAGCCGACCAGCGGGAAGGGGGACAGATACGCAGTATTTT
>TRBJ1-5|NA|TRBV6-5|NA
CASSFRYPHRQPQHF
TGTGCCAGCAGTTTCCGGTATCCCCACAGGCAGCCCCAGCATTTT
>TRBJ2-1|NA|TRBV4-2|NA
CASSQATNNEQFF
TGTGCCAGCAGCCAGGCGACTAACAATGAGCAGTTCTTC
>TRBJ2-3|NA|TRBV7-9|few
CASSFSVSTDTQYF
TGTGCCAGCAGCTTTTCGGTTAGCACAGATACGCAGTATTTT
>TRBJ1-2|NA|TRBV7-9|NA
CASSPNRDNSGYTF
TGTGCCAGCAGCCCGAATAGGGATAACAGTGGCTACACCTTC
>TRBJ1-1|TRBD1|TRBV12-3/TRBV12-4|NA
CASRRDRVREAFF
TGTGCCAGCAGGCGGGACAGGGTGAGAGAAGCTTTCTTT
>TRBJ2-2|TRBD2|TRBV3-1|NA
CASSQYGLAGNTGELFF
TGTGCCAGCAGCCAATATGGACTAGCGGGAAACACCGGGGAGCTGTTTTTT
>TRBJ1-2|NA|TRBV25-1|few
CASSETGANFCGYTF
TGTGCCAGCAGTGAAACAGGAGCGAACTTCTGTGGCTACACCTTC
>TRBJ2-7|NA|TRBV19|NA
CASSMGFADPYEQYF
TGTGCCAGTAGTATGGGGTTTGCAGATCCCTACGAGCAGTACTTC
>TRBJ2-7|NA|TRBV30|NA
CAWSTRLTTSSYEQYF
TGTGCCTGGAGTACACGACTAACCACGTCCTCCTACGAGCAGTACTTC
>TRBJ1-2|NA|TRBV6-5|few
CASSLSGTRGGYTF
TGTGCCAGCAGTTTGTCCGGGACTAGGGGTGGCTACACCTTC
>TRBJ2-3|NA|TRBV7-2|many
CASSQSRDTQYF
TGTGCCAGCAGCCAGAGTCGCGATACGCAGTATTTT
>TRBJ1-4|NA|TRBV5-1|NA
CASSLDQGNLKEKLFF
TGCGCCAGCAGCTTGGATCAGGGAAACCTAAAGGAAAAACTGTTTTTT
>TRBJ1-2|NA|TRBV30|NA
CAWSFGEYGYTF
TGTGCCTGGAGTTTCGGGGAATACGGCTACACCTTC
>TRBJ1-1|NA|TRBV6-6|NA
CASSYGFGEGNTEAFF
TGTGCCAGCAGTTACGGGTTCGGGGAAGGAAACACTGAAGCTTTCTTT
>TRBJ2-7|NA|TRBV29-1|many
CSVFRGSSYEQYF
TGCAGCGTCTTCCGGGGGAGCTCCTACGAGCAGTACTTC
>TRBJ2-1|TRBD2|TRBV11-1|NA
CASSHQWTSRDNEQFF
TGTGCCAGCAGCCACCAGTGGACTAGCCGCGACAATGAGCAGTTCTTC
>TRBJ1-5|NA|TRBV12-3/TRBV12-4|many
CASSRRDSNQPQHF
TGTGCCAGCAGTAGACGGGACAGCAATCAGCCCCAGCATTTT
>TRBJ1-2|NA|TRBV4-1|NA
CASSQDSGIPYGYTF
TGCGCCAGCAGCCAAGATAGCGGCATTCCCTATGGCTACACCTTC
>TRBJ2-7|TRBD1|TRBV24-1|NA
CATSDSWTGNEQYF
TGTGCCACCAGTGATTCCTGGACAGGGAACGAGCAGTACTTC
>TRBJ1-2|TRBD1|TRBV6-1|NA
CASSPKTHRGGYTF
TGTGCCAGCAGTCCGAAAACCCACAGGGGTGGCTACACCTTC
>TRBJ2-5|TRBD1|TRBV7-4|few
CASRKDRGGQYF
TGTGCCAGCAGGAAGGACAGGGGAGGCCAGTACTTC
>TRBJ2-4|NA|TRBV7-2|NA
CASSRDTGSEQYF
TGTGCCAGCAGCCGGGACACAGGGTCTGAGCAGTACTTC
>TRBJ1-3|NA|TRBV11-2|NA
CASSPGRFSGNTIYF
TGTGCCAGCAGCCCGGGACGGTTTTCTGGAAACACCATATATTTT
>TRBJ2-5|NA|TRBV20-1|NA
CSPSIRGLETQYF
TGCAGTCCATCAATCCGGGGGCTAGAGACCCAGTACTTC
>TRBJ2-1|TRBD2|TRBV7-2|few
CASSFSGLLNNEQFF
TGTGCCAGCAGCTTTTCGGGACTATTGAACAATGAGCAGTTCTTC
>TRBJ2-4|TRBD2|TRBV5-1|few
CASSLGTSGGYNLPKNIQYF
TGCGCCAGCAGCTTGGGGACTAGCGGGGGGTACAACTTACCAAAGAACATTCAGTACTTC
>TRBJ2-5|NA|TRBV24-1|NA
CATSEDRPSGEETQYF
TGTGCCACCAGTGAGGACCGGCCTTCGGGTGAAGAGACCCAGTACTTC
>TRBJ2-3|TRBD2|TRBV4-1|many
CASSQLAGGSTDTQYF
TGCGCCAGCAGCCAACTAGCGGGGGGGAGCACAGATACGCAGTATTTT
>TRBJ2-4|NA|TRBV18|NA
CASSPSEGGNIQYF
TGTGCCAGCTCACCTTCGGAGGGCGGGAACATTCAGTACTTC
>TRBJ2-3|TRBD1|TRBV25-1|few
CASSVDRGYTDTQYF
TGTGCCAGCAGTGTAGACAGGGGATACACAGATACGCAGTATTTT
>TRBJ2-4|TRBD2|TRBV5-1|few
CASSRTGTSGGNIQYF
TGCGCCAGCAGCCGTACGGGGACTAGCGGTGGGAACATTCAGTACTTC
>TRBJ2-1|TRBD2|TRBV11-2|few
CASSLDRTGGEQFF
TGTGCCAGCAGCTTAGATAGGACGGGGGGAGAGCAGTTCTTC